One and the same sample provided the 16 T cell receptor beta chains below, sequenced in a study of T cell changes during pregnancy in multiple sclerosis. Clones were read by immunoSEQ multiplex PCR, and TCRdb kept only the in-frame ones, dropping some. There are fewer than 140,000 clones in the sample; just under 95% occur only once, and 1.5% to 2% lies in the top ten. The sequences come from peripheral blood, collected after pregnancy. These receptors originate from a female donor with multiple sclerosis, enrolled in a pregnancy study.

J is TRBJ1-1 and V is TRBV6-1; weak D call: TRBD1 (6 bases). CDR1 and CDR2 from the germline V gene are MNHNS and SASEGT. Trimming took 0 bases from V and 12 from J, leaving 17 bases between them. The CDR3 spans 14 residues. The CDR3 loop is CASSEAGQFRRPFF. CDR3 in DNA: TGTGCCAGCAGTGAAGCTGGACAGTTCCGAAGGCCTTTCTTT.

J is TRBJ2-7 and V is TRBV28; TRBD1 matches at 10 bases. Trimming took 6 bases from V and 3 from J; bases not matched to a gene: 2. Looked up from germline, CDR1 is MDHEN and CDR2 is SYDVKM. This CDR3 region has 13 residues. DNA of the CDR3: TGTGCCAGCAGGGGGACAGGGGTCTACGAGCAGTACTTC. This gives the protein CASRGTGVYEQYF.

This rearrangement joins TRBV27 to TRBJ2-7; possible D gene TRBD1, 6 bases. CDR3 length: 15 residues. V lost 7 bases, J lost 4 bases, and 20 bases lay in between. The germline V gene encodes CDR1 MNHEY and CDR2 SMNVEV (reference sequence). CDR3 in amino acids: CASITRGKCWYEQYF. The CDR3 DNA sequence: TGTGCCAGCATTACCAGGGGTAAGTGTTGGTACGAGCAGTACTTC.

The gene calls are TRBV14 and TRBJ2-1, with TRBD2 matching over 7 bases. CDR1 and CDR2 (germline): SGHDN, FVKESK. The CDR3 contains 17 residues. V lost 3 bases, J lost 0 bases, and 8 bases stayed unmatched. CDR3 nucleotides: TGTGCCAGCAGCCAGCCTAGCGGATTCAGCTCCTACAATGAGCAGTTCTTC. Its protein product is CASSQPSGFSSYNEQFF. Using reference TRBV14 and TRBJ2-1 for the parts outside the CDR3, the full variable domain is EAGVTQFPSHSVIEKGQTVTLRCDPISGHDNLYWYRRVMGKEIKFLLHFVKESKQDESGMPNNRFLAERTGGTYSTLKVQPAELEDSGVYFCASSQPSGFSSYNEQFFGPGTRLTVL.

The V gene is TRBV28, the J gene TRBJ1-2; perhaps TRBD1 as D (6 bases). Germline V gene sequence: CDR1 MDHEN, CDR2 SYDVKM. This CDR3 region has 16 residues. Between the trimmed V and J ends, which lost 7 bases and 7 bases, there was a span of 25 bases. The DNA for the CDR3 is TGTGCCAGCACCAGAGGTGGGGTTCAGGGGCGCTCTGGCTACACCTTC. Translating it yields CASTRGGVQGRSGYTF.

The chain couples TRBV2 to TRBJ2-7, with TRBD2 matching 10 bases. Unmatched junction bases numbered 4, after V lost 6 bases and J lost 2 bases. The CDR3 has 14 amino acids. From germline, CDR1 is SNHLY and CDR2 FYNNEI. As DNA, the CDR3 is TGTGCCAGCAGAGGAGCGGGGGGGACCTACGAGCAGTACTTC. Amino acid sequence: CASRGAGGTYEQYF. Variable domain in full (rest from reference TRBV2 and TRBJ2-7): EPEVTQTPSHQVTQMGQEVILRCVPISNHLYFYWYRQILGQKVEFLVSFYNNEISEKSEIFDDQFSVERPDGSNFTLKIRSTKLEDSAMYFCASRGAGGTYEQYFGPGTRLTVT.

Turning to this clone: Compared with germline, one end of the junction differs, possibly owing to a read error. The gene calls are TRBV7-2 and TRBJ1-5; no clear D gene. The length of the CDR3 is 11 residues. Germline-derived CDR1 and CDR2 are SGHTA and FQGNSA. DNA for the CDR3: TGTGCCAGCACCGCCGGGGTCGGATTGAATTTT. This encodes CASTAGVGLNF.

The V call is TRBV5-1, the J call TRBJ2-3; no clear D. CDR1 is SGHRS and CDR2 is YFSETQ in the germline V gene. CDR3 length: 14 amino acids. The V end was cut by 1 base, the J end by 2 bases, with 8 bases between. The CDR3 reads CASSLRSLTDTQYF. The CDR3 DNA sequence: TGCGCCAGCAGCTTGCGGAGTCTCACAGATACGCAGTATTTT.

The CDR3 DNA follows: TGTGCCTGGAGTAGACTAGCGGTTATGTCAGATACGCAGTATTTT. It translates to CAWSRLAVMSDTQYF. The V and J genes are TRBV30 and TRBJ2-3; 9 nucleotides line up with TRBD2. Per the germline V gene, CDR1 is GTSNPN and CDR2 is SVGIG (reference sequence). The trim removed 2 bases at V and 4 bases at J, leaving 7 bases unmatched. The CDR3 runs 15 residues. The full variable domain, in which reference TRBV30 and TRBJ2-3 provide the parts outside the CDR3, is SQTIHQWPATLVQPVGSPLSLECTVEGTSNPNLYWYRQAAGRGLQLLFYSVGIGQISSEVPQNLSASRPQDRQFILSSKKLLLSDSGFYLCAWSRLAVMSDTQYFGPGTRLTVL.

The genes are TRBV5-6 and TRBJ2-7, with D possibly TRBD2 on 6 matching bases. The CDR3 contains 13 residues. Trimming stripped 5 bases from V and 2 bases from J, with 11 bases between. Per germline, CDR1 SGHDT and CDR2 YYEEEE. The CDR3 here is CASREGNAYEQYF. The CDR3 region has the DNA TGTGCCAGCAGGGAGGGGAATGCCTACGAGCAGTACTTC.

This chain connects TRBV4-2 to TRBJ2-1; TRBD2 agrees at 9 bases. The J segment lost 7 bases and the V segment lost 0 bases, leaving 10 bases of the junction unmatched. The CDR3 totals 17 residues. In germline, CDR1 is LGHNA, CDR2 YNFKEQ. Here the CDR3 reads CASSQDVSSGRTNEQFF. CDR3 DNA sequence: TGTGCCAGCAGCCAAGATGTGAGTAGCGGGAGAACAAATGAGCAGTTCTTC.

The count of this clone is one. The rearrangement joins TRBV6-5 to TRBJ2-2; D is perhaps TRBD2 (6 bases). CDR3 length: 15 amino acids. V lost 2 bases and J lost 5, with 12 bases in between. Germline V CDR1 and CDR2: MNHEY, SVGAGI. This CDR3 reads CASSYGVRGTGELFF. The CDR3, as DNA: TGTGCCAGCAGTTACGGGGTCCGGGGGACCGGGGAGCTGTTTTTT.

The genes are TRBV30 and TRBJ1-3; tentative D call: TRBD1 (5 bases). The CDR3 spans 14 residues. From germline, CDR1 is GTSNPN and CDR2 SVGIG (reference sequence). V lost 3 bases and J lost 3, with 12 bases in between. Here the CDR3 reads CAWSAGRDGNTIYF. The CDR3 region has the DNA TGTGCCTGGAGCGCGGGGCGGGATGGAAACACCATATATTTT.

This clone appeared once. CDR3 region: CASSLDRAPYNEQFF. CDR3 coding DNA: TGTGCCAGCAGCTTGGACAGGGCCCCCTACAATGAGCAGTTCTTC. V and J are TRBV5-4 and TRBJ2-1; tentatively, D is TRBD1 (6 bases). V was trimmed by 0 bases and J by 2 bases, leaving 9 bases between them. Germline loops: CDR1 SGHNT, CDR2 YYREEE (reference sequence). The CDR3 length is 15 residues.

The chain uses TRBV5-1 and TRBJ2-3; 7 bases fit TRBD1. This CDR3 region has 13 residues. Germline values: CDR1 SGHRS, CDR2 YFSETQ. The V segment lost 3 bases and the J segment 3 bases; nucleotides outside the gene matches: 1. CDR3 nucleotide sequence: TGCGCCAGCAGCTGGGGACAGACAGATACGCAGTATTTT. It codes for CASSWGQTDTQYF.

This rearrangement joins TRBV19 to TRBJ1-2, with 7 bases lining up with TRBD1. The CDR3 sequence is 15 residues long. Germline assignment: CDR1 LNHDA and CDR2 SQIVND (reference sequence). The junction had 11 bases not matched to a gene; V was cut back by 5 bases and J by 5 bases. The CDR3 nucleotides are TGTGCCAGTAGTCTCCAGGGGGACGGGGTATATGGCTACACCTTC. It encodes CASSLQGDGVYGYTF.